Each of the 12 T cell receptor beta chains below was sequenced from the same sample in a study of blood T cell repertoires in COVID-19. Only in-frame clones appear in the TCRdb table, and some are missing; sequencing was by immunoSEQ multiplex PCR. In the table there are a few hundred thousand clones, roughly 90% of which are singletons. The sample comprised peripheral blood. These TCRs come from a human donor in a cohort sampled during active COVID-19.

This clone was recorded only once. The genes are TRBV12-5 and TRBJ2-7; D is possibly TRBD1 (6 bases). Trimming shortened V by 2 bases and J by 2 bases, and 10 bases separated the two germline ends. This CDR3 is built from 14 residues. Germline CDR1 reads LGHNT; CDR2 reads FRNRAP. The CDR3 DNA is TGTGCTAGTGGTTTGCAGGGGAACCCCTACGAGCAGTACTTC. It yields the protein CASGLQGNPYEQYF.

The chain couples TRBV6-5 to TRBJ1-1; the match to TRBD1 covers 7 bases. With 0 bases clipped from V and 10 bases from J, the junction kept 8 bases outside the gene matches. The germline V gene encodes CDR1 MNHEY and CDR2 SVGAGI. The CDR3 length is 14 residues. Here the CDR3 DNA reads TGTGCCAGCAGTTACTCGAGAGAACCAGGGGGAGCTTTCTTT. Amino acids: CASSYSREPGGAFF.

CDR3 DNA sequence: TGCGCCAGCTCACCAAACCCGGAGATGAACACTGAAGCTTTCTTT. Residues: CASSPNPEMNTEAFF. The rearrangement uses TRBV5-1 and TRBJ1-1; D ambiguous. Trimming stripped 7 bases from V and 0 bases from J, with 16 bases between. Germline values: CDR1 SGHRS, CDR2 YFSETQ. This CDR3 spans 15 amino acids.

CDR3 bases: TGTGCCAGCAGTTACTCTAGATACGAGCAGTACTTC. As protein: CASSYSRYEQYF. The rearrangement joins TRBV6-5 to TRBJ2-7; the D is unclear. V lost 0 bases and J lost 4, with 4 bases in between. Germline V lookup: CDR1 MNHEY, CDR2 SVGAGI. The CDR3 extends over 12 amino acids.

The chain recombines TRBV7-2 with TRBJ1-1, with D perhaps matching TRBD1 (5 bases). Deletions cut 3 bases from V and 5 bases from J, with 7 bases between. Germline-derived CDR1 and CDR2 are SGHTA and FQGNSA. The CDR3 extends over 12 amino acids. The CDR3 DNA is TGTGCCAGCAGCTTGACAGTTACTGAAGCTTTCTTT. As protein: CASSLTVTEAFF.

This chain joins TRBV6-5 and TRBJ1-6; D not resolved. Germline loops: CDR1 MNHEY, CDR2 SVGAGI. The CDR3 has 16 residues. V shed 2 bases and J shed 6 bases, with 14 bases lying between them. The CDR3 here is CASSYGGGRVNSPLHF. The CDR3 coding sequence is TGTGCCAGCAGTTACGGCGGAGGAAGGGTTAATTCACCCCTCCACTTT.

V and J are TRBV13 and TRBJ2-1, with 11 bases lining up with TRBD2. CDR1 is PRHDT and CDR2 is FYEKMQ in the germline V gene (reference sequence). The CDR3 is made up of 17 amino acids. After removal of 4 bases from V and 6 bases from J, the junction contained 11 bases not matched to a gene. As DNA, the CDR3 is TGTGCCAGCAGCTCCTTCAAGACTAGCGGGACCATCAATGAGCAGTTCTTC. Its translation is CASSSFKTSGTINEQFF.

The chain combines TRBV19 with TRBJ1-3; D is undetermined. V dropped 2 bases and J dropped 0 bases, with 8 bases sitting between them. From germline, CDR1 is LNHDA and CDR2 SQIVND (reference sequence). The CDR3 totals 15 residues. Here the CDR3 DNA reads TGTGCCAGTAGTATAAATCTCCTCTCTGGAAACACCATATATTTT. Its translation is CASSINLLSGNTIYF.

V usage is TRBV27 and J usage is TRBJ1-1; the D gene is possibly TRBD1 (6 bases). Looked up from germline, CDR1 is MNHEY and CDR2 is SMNVEV (reference sequence). V lost 3 bases and J 6 bases, leaving 11 bases between the germline ends. This CDR3 region has 13 residues. CDR3 region: CASSLLQGSEAFF. In nucleotides, the CDR3 is TGTGCCAGCAGTTTGCTACAGGGCTCTGAAGCTTTCTTT.

This chain uses TRBV9 with TRBJ2-5; D gene uncertain. Trimming took 2 bases from V and 5 from J, leaving 16 bases between them. The CDR3 has 15 residues. CDR1 is SGDLS, CDR2 YYNGEE, per germline. CDR3 in amino acids: CASSVDETLGETQYF. CDR3 nucleotides: TGTGCCAGCAGCGTCGACGAGACCCTAGGCGAGACCCAGTACTTC. Full variable domain (outside the CDR3, taken from reference TRBV9 and TRBJ2-5): DSGVTQTPKHLITATGQRVTLRCSPRSGDLSVYWYQQSLDQGLQFLIQYYNGEERAKGNILERFSAQQFPDLHSELNLSSLELGDSALYFCASSVDETLGETQYFGPGTRLLVL.

This clone was seen ten or more times. At the DNA level, this CDR3 is encoded by other sequences in the same sample as well. The rearrangement links TRBV6-2 or TRBV6-3 to TRBJ2-7; D remains unclear. Germline CDR1 MNHEY, CDR2 SVGEGT. This CDR3 has 11 amino acids. V was trimmed by 5 bases and J by 3 bases, leaving 5 bases between them. This CDR3 is CASSPLYEQYF. Written as DNA, the CDR3 is TGTGCCAGCAGTCCCCTCTACGAGCAGTACTTC.

The chain recombines TRBV28 with TRBJ1-1, with D hard to call. Germline assignment: CDR1 MDHEN and CDR2 SYDVKM. Trimming took off 1 base at V and 2 bases at J, with 5 bases between the two ends. This CDR3 has 13 residues. The CDR3 coding sequence is TGTGCCAGCAGTTTATACAGAAACACTGAAGCTTTCTTT. Residues: CASSLYRNTEAFF.